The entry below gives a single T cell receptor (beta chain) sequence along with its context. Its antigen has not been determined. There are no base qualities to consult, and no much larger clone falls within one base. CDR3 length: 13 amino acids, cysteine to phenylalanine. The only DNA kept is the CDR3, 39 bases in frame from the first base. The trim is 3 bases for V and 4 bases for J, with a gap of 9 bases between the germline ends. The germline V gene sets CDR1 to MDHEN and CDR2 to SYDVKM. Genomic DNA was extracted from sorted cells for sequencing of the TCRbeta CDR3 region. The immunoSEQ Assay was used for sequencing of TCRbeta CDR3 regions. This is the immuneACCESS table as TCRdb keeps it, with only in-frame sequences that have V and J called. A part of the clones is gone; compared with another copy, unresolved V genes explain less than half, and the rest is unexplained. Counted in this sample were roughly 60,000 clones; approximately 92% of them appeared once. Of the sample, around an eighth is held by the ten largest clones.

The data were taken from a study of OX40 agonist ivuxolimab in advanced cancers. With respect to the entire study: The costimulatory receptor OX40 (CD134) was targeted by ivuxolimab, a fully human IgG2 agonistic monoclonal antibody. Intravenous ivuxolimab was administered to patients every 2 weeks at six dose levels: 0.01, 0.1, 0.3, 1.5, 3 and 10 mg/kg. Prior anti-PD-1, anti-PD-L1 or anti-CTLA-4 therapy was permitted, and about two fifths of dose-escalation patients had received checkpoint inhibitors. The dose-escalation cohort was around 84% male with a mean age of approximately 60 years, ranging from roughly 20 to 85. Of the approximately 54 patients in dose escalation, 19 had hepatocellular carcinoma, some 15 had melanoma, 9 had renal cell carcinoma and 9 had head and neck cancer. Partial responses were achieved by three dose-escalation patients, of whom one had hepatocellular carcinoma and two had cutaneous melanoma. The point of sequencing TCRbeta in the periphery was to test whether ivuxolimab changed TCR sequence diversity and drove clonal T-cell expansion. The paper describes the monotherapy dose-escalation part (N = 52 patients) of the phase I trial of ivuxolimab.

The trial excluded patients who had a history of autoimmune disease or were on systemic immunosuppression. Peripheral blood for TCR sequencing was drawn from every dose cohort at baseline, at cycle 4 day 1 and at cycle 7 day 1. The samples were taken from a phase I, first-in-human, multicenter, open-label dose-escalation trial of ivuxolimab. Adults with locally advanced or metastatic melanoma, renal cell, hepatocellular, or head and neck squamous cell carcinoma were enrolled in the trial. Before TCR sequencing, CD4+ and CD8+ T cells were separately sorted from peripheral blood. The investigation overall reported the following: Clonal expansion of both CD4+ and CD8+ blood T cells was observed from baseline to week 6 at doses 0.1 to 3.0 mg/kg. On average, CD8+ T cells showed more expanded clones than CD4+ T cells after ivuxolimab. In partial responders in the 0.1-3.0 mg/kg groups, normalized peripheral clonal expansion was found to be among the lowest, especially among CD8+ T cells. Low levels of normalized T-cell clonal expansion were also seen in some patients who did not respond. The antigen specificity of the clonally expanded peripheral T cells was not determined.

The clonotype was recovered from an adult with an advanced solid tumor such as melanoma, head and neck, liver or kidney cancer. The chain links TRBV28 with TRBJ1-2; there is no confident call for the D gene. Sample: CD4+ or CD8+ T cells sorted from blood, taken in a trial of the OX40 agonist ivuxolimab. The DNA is TGTGCCAGCAGTTTCCGGGAAGCCTATGGCTACACCTTC. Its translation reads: CASSFREAYGYTF.